Given below is one TCR beta chain in context. The entry originates in a study of cytomegalovirus exposure and HLA in healthy donors. TCRdb keeps only in-frame clones here, not all; method: immunoSEQ multiplex PCR. The profile shows some 250,000 clones, almost 90% of them singletons. Germline V gene lookup returns CDR1 MNHEY and CDR2 SVGAGI. V lost 6 bases and J 7 bases, leaving 16 bases between the germline ends. The CDR3 is 13 amino acids. The J gene is TRBJ2-7, the V gene TRBV6-5; weak D call: TRBD2 (6 bases). The clonotype comes from a young woman in good health and CMV-seronegative. The sample consisted of PBMCs. CDR3 amino acids: CASSRDWSWEQYV. CDR3 DNA sequence: TGTGCCAGCAGCCGGGACTGGAGTTGGGAGCAGTACGTC.